The T cell receptor beta chain under discussion was sequenced for a study of cytomegalovirus exposure and HLA in healthy donors. Comments on this clone: Its antigen remains unknown.

The CDR3 runs 13 residues. V was trimmed by 4 bases and J by 7 bases, leaving 11 bases between them. CDR1 and CDR2 from the germline V gene are MDHEN and SYDVKM. Amplification used 60 Vbeta primers and 13 Jbeta primers. As processed by the authors: Roughly 10 million shared chains were among the approximately 82 million unique TCR beta chains that a later analysis counted. Profiling relied on immunoSEQ multiplex PCR, and the TCRdb table lists in-frame clones only, not all of them. The DNA gave D and trimming, while V, J and clone size come from that table. The sample shows about 74,000 clones, 65% to 80% of them seen only once. Study-level points and caveats: High specificity and sensitivity for cytomegalovirus status were reported for the classifier.

The TCR was taken from a woman between 40 and 55 years old in good health and CMV-seropositive. The material sequenced was PBMCs. This chain uses TRBV28 with TRBJ1-5, with a weak D call TRBD1 (5 bases). CDR3 protein: CASSSQGGQPQHF. The CDR3 nucleotides read TGTGCCAGCAGTTCTCAGGGCGGCCAGCCCCAGCATTTT.